This T cell receptor (beta chain) was documented in a study of T cells in Graves' hyperthyroidism and ophthalmopathy. CDR1 and CDR2 (germline): SGHRS, YFSETQ. This CDR3 has 14 residues. With 0 bases removed from V and 1 base from J, the gap between germline ends came to 7 bases. Clinical Activity Scores of at least 3, NOSPECS grades of at least 4 and durations under 3 months characterized ophthalmopathy patients. The diagnostic basis comprised clinical symptoms, serum thyroxine and TRAb, thyroid ultrasound and orbital computed tomography. RNA transcripts served as the template for amplifying TCR beta CDR3 regions. The HTBI primer set served for first-round RT-PCR of the TCR CDR3. TCRdb reprocessed the multiplex PCR reads with MiXCR, giving one entry per CDR3 protein. Here the sample spans roughly 640,000 distinct CDR3 sequences, approximately 15% being singletons. General study points: A 13 V-J signature model discriminated ophthalmopathy versus stable hyperthyroidism. Onset of ophthalmopathy came a median around 6.2 months after the model predicted it.

This clonotype was counted at least ten times. The antigen is not known. This sequence originates from a woman aged 40 to 50 with Graves' ophthalmopathy. Sample: blood. V usage is TRBV5-1 and J usage is TRBJ1-1; D is uncertain. The CDR3 region has the DNA TGCGCCAGCAGCTTGGGCCCGGGGAACACTGAAGCTTTCTTT. Protein: CASSLGPGNTEAFF. Filled out from reference TRBV5-1 and TRBJ1-1, the complete variable domain reads KAGVTQTPRYLIKTRGQQVTLSCSPISGHRSVSWYQQTPGQGLQFLFEYFSETQRNKGNFPGRFSGRQFSNSRSEMNVSTLELGDSALYLCASSLGPGNTEAFFGQGTRLTVV.